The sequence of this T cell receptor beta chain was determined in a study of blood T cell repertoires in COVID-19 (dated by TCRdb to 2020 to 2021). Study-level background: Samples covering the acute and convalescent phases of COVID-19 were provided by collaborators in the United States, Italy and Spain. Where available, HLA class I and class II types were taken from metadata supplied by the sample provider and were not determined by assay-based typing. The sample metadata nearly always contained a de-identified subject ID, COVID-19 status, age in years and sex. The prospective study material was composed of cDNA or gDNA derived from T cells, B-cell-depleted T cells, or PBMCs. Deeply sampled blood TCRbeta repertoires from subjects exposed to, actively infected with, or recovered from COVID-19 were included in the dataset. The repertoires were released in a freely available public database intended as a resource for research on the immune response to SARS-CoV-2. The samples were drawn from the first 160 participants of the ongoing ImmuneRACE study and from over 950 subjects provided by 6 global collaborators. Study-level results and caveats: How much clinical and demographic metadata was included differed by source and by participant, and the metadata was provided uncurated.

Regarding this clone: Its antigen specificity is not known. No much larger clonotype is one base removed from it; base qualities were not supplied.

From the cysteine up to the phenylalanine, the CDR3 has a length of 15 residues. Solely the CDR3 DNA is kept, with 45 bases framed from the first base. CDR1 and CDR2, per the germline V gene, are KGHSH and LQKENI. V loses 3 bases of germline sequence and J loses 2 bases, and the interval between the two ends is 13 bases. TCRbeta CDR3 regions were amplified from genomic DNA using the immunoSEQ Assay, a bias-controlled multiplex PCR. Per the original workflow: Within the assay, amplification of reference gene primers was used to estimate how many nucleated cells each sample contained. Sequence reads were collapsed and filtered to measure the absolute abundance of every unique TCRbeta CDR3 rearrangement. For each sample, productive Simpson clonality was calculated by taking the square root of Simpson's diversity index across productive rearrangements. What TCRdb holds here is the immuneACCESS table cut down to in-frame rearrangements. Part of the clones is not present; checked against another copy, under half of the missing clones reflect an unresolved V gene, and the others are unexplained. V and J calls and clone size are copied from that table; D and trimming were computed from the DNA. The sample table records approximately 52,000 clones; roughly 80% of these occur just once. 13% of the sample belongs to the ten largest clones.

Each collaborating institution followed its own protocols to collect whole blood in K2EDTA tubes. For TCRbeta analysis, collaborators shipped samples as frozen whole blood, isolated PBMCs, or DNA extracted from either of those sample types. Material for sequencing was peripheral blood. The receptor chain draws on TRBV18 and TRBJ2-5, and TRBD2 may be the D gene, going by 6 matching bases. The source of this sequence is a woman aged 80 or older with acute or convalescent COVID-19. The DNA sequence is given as TGTGCCAGCTCACCGTCCGCGGGGAGACAAGAGACCCAGTACTTC. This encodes CASSPSAGRQETQYF.